This note documents a single T cell receptor beta chain sequence. In germline, CDR1 is SQVTM, CDR2 ANQGSEA. CDR3 length: 15 amino acids. The V and J ends lost 7 bases and 7 bases, in that order; junction bases with no gene match: 14. The data were obtained in a study of blood T cells in healthy people across ages. PCR was performed a second time for about 6 to 12 cycles using a sample-barcoded 5' primer and a J-beta primer mix. TCRdb re-derived calls from the 5' RACE reads in MiXCR, one entry per CDR3 protein. The repertoire holds more than 1 million distinct CDR3 sequences, with under 55% as singletons.

The sequence derives from a woman aged 55-75 years in good health. The rearrangement links TRBV29-1 to TRBJ2-3; TRBD1 matches at 10 bases. The source material was blood. CDR3 amino acids: CSGAGRDRGVYTQYF. In nucleotides, the CDR3 is TGCAGCGGAGCAGGGAGGGACAGGGGTGTATATACGCAGTATTTT.